The next 17 T cell receptor beta chains were all read from a single sample in a study of T cell repertoires in ileal Crohn's disease. Lamina propria lymphocytes from surgical specimens were isolated on a density gradient before sorting. Measured with immunoSEQ multiplex PCR; TCRdb has only the in-frame clones, and not every one. This table holds under 6,500 clones, roughly 90% found once. Material for sequencing was CD4+ T cells from ileum. The receptors shown here come from an adult with Crohn's disease. Some clones in this sample may be carry-over from other donors' samples.

The V gene is TRBV7-9, the J gene TRBJ2-5, with TRBD2 matching 7 bases. The germline CDR1 and CDR2 sequences are SEHNR and FQNEAQ (reference sequence). The CDR3 length is 14 residues. J gave up 5 bases and V 5 bases, and 8 bases lay outside the gene matches. The CDR3: CASSRYDGGETQYF. CDR3 nucleotides: TGTGCCAGCAGCCGATATGACGGGGGGGAGACCCAGTACTTC.

The rearrangement joins TRBV7-2 to TRBJ2-1; TRBD1 agrees at 10 bases. Trimming cost V 4 bases and J 7 bases; bases outside gene matches: 7. The length of the CDR3 is 15 residues. Germline assignment: CDR1 SGHTA and CDR2 FQGNSA. In nucleotides, the CDR3 is TGTGCCAGCAGCTCCCGGGACAGGGGAGGGAATGAGCAGTTCTTC. It is translated as CASSSRDRGGNEQFF.

This sequence joins TRBV7-8 and TRBJ2-4; TRBD2 aligns across 10 bases. The germline CDR1 and CDR2 sequences are SGHVS and FQNEAQ. V dropped 5 bases and J dropped 9; count of bases not matched to a gene: 16. The CDR3 sequence is 17 residues long. In DNA form, the CDR3 reads TGTGCCAGCAGCCCTAGCGGTAGGGCTAGCGGGAGTACCATTCAGTACTTC. Residues: CASSPSGRASGSTIQYF.

V gene TRBV30 combines with J gene TRBJ2-7; the match to TRBD1 covers 7 bases. The junction had 2 bases not matched to a gene; V was cut back by 4 bases and J by 5 bases. Germline V gives CDR1 GTSNPN, CDR2 SVGIG (reference sequence). This CDR3 is 11 amino acids long. CDR3 amino acids: CAWNDRDEQYF. Written as DNA, the CDR3 is TGTGCCTGGAATGACAGGGACGAGCAGTACTTC.

In its sample, this clone was seen once. The CDR3: CASSLRGYGYTF. The DNA for the CDR3 is TGTGCCAGCAGCCTTAGAGGCTATGGCTACACCTTC. The gene calls are TRBV6-5 and TRBJ1-2; D not certain. CDR3 length: 12 residues. The germline V gene has CDR1 MNHEY and CDR2 SVGAGI. Deletions cut 6 bases from V and 4 bases from J, with 9 bases between.

V gene TRBV5-1 combines with J gene TRBJ2-2, with TRBD2 matching over 12 bases. Germline V lookup: CDR1 SGHRS, CDR2 YFSETQ. With V trimmed by 4 bases and J by 6 bases, 10 bases remained unmatched. The CDR3 spans 17 residues. CDR3 nucleotides: TGCGCCAGCAGCCTCTCGAGACTAGCGGGAGATCCCGGGGAGCTGTTTTTT. Protein: CASSLSRLAGDPGELFF. Full variable domain (rest looked up from reference TRBV5-1 and TRBJ2-2): KAGVTQTPRYLIKTRGQQVTLSCSPISGHRSVSWYQQTPGQGLQFLFEYFSETQRNKGNFPGRFSGRQFSNSRSEMNVSTLELGDSALYLCASSLSRLAGDPGELFFGEGSRLTVL.

The rearrangement joins TRBV10-1 to TRBJ2-7, with 11 bases matching TRBD2. CDR1 and CDR2 (germline): WNHNN, SYGVQD (reference sequence). The trim removed 4 bases at V and 6 bases at J, leaving 8 bases unmatched. The CDR3 spans 15 residues. This CDR3 is CASSGGGLAAGEQYF. The DNA for the CDR3 is TGCGCCAGCAGTGGAGGGGGACTAGCGGCAGGCGAGCAGTACTTC.

This clone came up once. The chain employs TRBV7-2 and TRBJ1-4; 7 bases align to TRBD1. Looked up from germline, CDR1 is SGHTA and CDR2 is FQGNSA. V lost 5 bases and J lost 7; bases outside the gene matches: 7. CDR3 length: 14 residues. In nucleotides, the CDR3 is TGTGCCAGCAGCACCCGGACAGGATTTGAAAAACTGTTTTTT. It codes for CASSTRTGFEKLFF.

The genes are TRBV6-1 and TRBJ1-1, with D maybe TRBD1 (5 bases). There are 14 residues in the CDR3. The ends were cut back, 4 bases at V and 4 bases at J, with 13 bases in the middle. Looked up from germline, CDR1 is MNHNS and CDR2 is SASEGT. The CDR3 is CASSGGGEITEAFF. CDR3 DNA: TGTGCCAGCAGTGGTGGAGGGGAAATCACTGAAGCTTTCTTT.

V is TRBV27 and J is TRBJ1-6; 10 bases are shared with TRBD1. V dropped 4 bases and J dropped 7; count of bases not matched to a gene: 13. Germline CDR1 and CDR2: MNHEY and SMNVEV (reference sequence). The CDR3 length is 18 residues. CDR3 protein: CASSSRQGARFANSPLHF. The CDR3 DNA is TGTGCCAGCAGTTCAAGACAGGGGGCGCGGTTTGCGAATTCACCCCTCCACTTT.

V usage is TRBV11-3 and J usage is TRBJ2-7, with D perhaps matching TRBD2 (6 bases). This CDR3 has 14 residues. Germline CDR1 reads SGHNT; CDR2 reads YENEEA. V was clipped by 2 bases and J by 2 bases, with 10 bases between them. The CDR3 bases are TGTGCCAGCAGCTTATCGGGACTCCCCTACGAGCAGTACTTC. This codes for CASSLSGLPYEQYF.

The chain carries TRBV7-8 and TRBJ2-3; D possibly corresponds to TRBD2 (6 bases). Trimming removed 2 bases at V and 0 bases at J, with 9 bases between. There are 15 residues in the CDR3. From germline, CDR1 is SGHVS and CDR2 FQNEAQ. CDR3 in amino acids: CASSLFSGSTDTQYF. The CDR3, as DNA: TGTGCCAGCAGCTTATTTAGCGGAAGCACAGATACGCAGTATTTT.

A word on this clone: At one of its ends the junction is not consistent with the germline gene, which may arise from a read error. In the same sample, other DNA sequences code for this CDR3. This rearrangement joins TRBV12-5 to TRBJ2-7; possible D gene TRBD2, 6 bases. The CDR3 extends over 16 amino acids. Germline values: CDR1 LGHNT, CDR2 FRNRAP. The CDR3 sequence is CASGSSPGLPSYEQYF. In nucleotides, the CDR3 is TGTGCTAGTGGTTCATCACCGGGACTCCCCTCCTACGAACAGTACTTC.

This chain links TRBV27 with TRBJ2-5; maybe TRBD1 (5 bases). In germline, CDR1 is MNHEY, CDR2 SMNVEV (reference sequence). The CDR3 runs to 14 residues. Trimming took 4 bases from V and 2 from J, leaving 11 bases between them. The CDR3 DNA follows: TGTGCCAGCAGTTCCGGACACTCTCAAGAGACCCAGTACTTC. Its translation is CASSSGHSQETQYF.

The chain uses TRBV30 and TRBJ2-5; D is ambiguous. Germline CDR1 and CDR2: GTSNPN and SVGIG (reference sequence). The V end was cut by 8 bases, the J end by 4 bases, with 20 bases between. CDR3 length equals 14 residues. The CDR3 region is CAGAGTKIVETQYF. CDR3 bases: TGTGCCGGAGCCGGTACAAAAATAGTAGAGACCCAGTACTTC.

The chain employs TRBV6-1 and TRBJ1-5; TRBD1 aligns across 10 bases. Germline V lookup: CDR1 MNHNS, CDR2 SASEGT. The CDR3 is 18 residues long. V lost 0 bases, J lost 0 bases, and 5 bases stayed unmatched. This CDR3 reads CASSEAGTGVSSNQPQHF. In nucleotides, the CDR3 is TGTGCCAGCAGTGAAGCGGGGACAGGGGTTTCTAGCAATCAGCCCCAGCATTTT.

V is TRBV5-1 and J is TRBJ2-7; 8 bases map to TRBD2. Germline V gene data show CDR1 as SGHRS and CDR2 as YFSETQ. This CDR3 is 14 amino acids long. Trimming took 1 base from V and 0 from J; bases not matched to a gene: 0. The CDR3 sequence: CASSLSGSSYEQYF. The CDR3 coding sequence is TGCGCCAGCAGCTTGAGCGGGAGCTCCTACGAGCAGTACTTC.